One and the same sample provided the 18 T cell receptor beta chains below, sequenced in a study of cytomegalovirus exposure and HLA in healthy donors. Measured with immunoSEQ multiplex PCR; TCRdb has only the in-frame clones, and not every one. Of under 400,000 clones in the sample, approximately 90% were seen once. Sequencing input: PBMCs. The receptors originated from a woman aged 18-29 years in good health and CMV-seronegative.

The rearrangement uses TRBV27 and TRBJ2-7; 7 bases are a match to TRBD1. The germline CDR1 and CDR2 sequences are MNHEY and SMNVEV (reference sequence). The J segment lost 6 bases and the V segment lost 4 bases, leaving 6 bases of the junction unmatched. There are 13 residues in the CDR3. CDR3: CASSSGDRREQYF. The DNA for the CDR3 is TGTGCCAGCAGTTCCGGGGACAGACGCGAGCAGTACTTC.

The chain is built from TRBV7-3 and TRBJ2-1; tentatively, D is TRBD2 (6 bases). Between the trimmed V and J ends, which lost 7 bases and 8 bases, there was a span of 12 bases. Germline CDR1 is SGHTA and CDR2 is FQGTGA. The CDR3 length is 12 residues. CDR3 nucleotides: TGTGCCAGCACCCGGCTAGCGTATGAGCAGTTCTTC. It translates to CASTRLAYEQFF.

This clone was seen a few times. The V and J genes are TRBV30 and TRBJ2-7; 7 bases are shared with TRBD2. Germline V gene lookup returns CDR1 GTSNPN and CDR2 SVGIG (reference sequence). The CDR3 loop spans 11 amino acids. With V trimmed by 7 bases and J by 3 bases, 3 bases remained unmatched. The CDR3 spells CASSGGYEQYF. As DNA, the CDR3 is TGTGCCTCATCGGGGGGCTACGAGCAGTACTTC.

The gene calls are TRBV15 and TRBJ2-5, with 9 bases matching TRBD2. The CDR3 has 17 residues. Unmatched junction bases numbered 17, after V lost 5 bases and J lost 7 bases. Germline assignment: CDR1 LNHNV and CDR2 YYDKDF (reference sequence). The CDR3 reads CATSATRVAGDQGTQYF. The CDR3, as DNA: TGTGCCACCAGCGCTACTAGGGTAGCGGGAGATCAGGGGACCCAGTACTTC. Full variable domain (rest looked up from reference TRBV15 and TRBJ2-5): DAMVIQNPRYQVTQFGKPVTLSCSQTLNHNVMYWYQQKSSQAPKLLFHYYDKDFNNEADTPDNFQSRRPNTSFCFLDIRSPGLGDTAMYLCATSATRVAGDQGTQYFGPGTRLLVL.

The chain joins TRBV5-1 to TRBJ1-1; D ambiguous. V gave up 1 base and J gave up 0 bases, with 13 bases separating them. The germline V gene encodes CDR1 SGHRS and CDR2 YFSETQ. The CDR3 sequence is 16 residues long. CDR3: CASSLFVADLNTEAFF. In nucleotides, the CDR3 is TGCGCCAGCAGCTTGTTCGTAGCGGATTTGAACACTGAAGCTTTCTTT. Using reference TRBV5-1 and TRBJ1-1 for the parts outside the CDR3, the full variable domain is KAGVTQTPRYLIKTRGQQVTLSCSPISGHRSVSWYQQTPGQGLQFLFEYFSETQRNKGNFPGRFSGRQFSNSRSEMNVSTLELGDSALYLCASSLFVADLNTEAFFGQGTRLTVV.

This chain connects TRBV6-4 to TRBJ2-3, with TRBD2 identical over 15 bases. This CDR3 region has 15 residues. The germline V gene encodes CDR1 MRHNA and CDR2 SNTAGT. Trimming cost V 3 bases and J 7 bases; bases outside gene matches: 2. In DNA form, the CDR3 reads TGTGCCAGCAGTGAGGGACTAGCGGGGGGCTATACGCAGTATTTT. It translates to CASSEGLAGGYTQYF.

This CDR3 is CASSSGTSGSTDTQYF. The CDR3 region has the DNA TGTGCCAGCAGCTCTGGGACTAGCGGGAGCACAGATACGCAGTATTTT. The chain is built from TRBV7-3 and TRBJ2-3, with TRBD2 matching over 12 bases. Trimming took 4 bases from V and 0 from J; bases not matched to a gene: 2. This CDR3 comprises 16 residues. The germline gives CDR1 SGHTA, CDR2 FQGTGA.

Here the CDR3 DNA reads TGTGCCAGCAGCCCTGGCAGGGGCTTGGACACTGAAGCTTTCTTT. Translated: CASSPGRGLDTEAFF. This chain joins TRBV4-2 and TRBJ1-1, with a weak D call TRBD1 (6 bases). The germline V and J ends were trimmed by 4 bases and 3 bases, with 15 bases remaining between them. Looked up from germline, CDR1 is LGHNA and CDR2 is YNFKEQ. This CDR3 comprises 15 residues.

The J gene is TRBJ2-1, the V gene TRBV27, with a weak D call TRBD1 (5 bases). Between the trimmed V and J ends, which lost 6 bases and 0 bases, there was a span of 15 bases. Germline V CDR1 and CDR2: MNHEY, SMNVEV (reference sequence). CDR3 length: 16 amino acids. CDR3 region: CASSLWGGSSYNEQFF. DNA of the CDR3: TGTGCCAGCAGCCTATGGGGCGGCAGCTCCTACAATGAGCAGTTCTTC.

V is TRBV2 and J is TRBJ2-3; TRBD2 matches 11 bases. This CDR3 comprises 15 residues. Germline V CDR1 and CDR2: SNHLY, FYNNEI. V shed 8 bases, J shed 3 bases, and the junction held 7 bases outside the gene matches. The CDR3 DNA sequence: TGTGCCAGCGGTAGCGGGGGGGCCTTAACAGATACGCAGTATTTT. It specifies CASGSGGALTDTQYF. Based on the CDR3 plus reference TRBV2 and TRBJ2-3, the full variable domain is EPEVTQTPSHQVTQMGQEVILRCVPISNHLYFYWYRQILGQKVEFLVSFYNNEISEKSEIFDDQFSVERPDGSNFTLKIRSTKLEDSAMYFCASGSGGALTDTQYFGPGTRLTVL.

The chain links TRBV18 to TRBJ1-4; D is unresolved. This CDR3 has 13 residues. In germline, CDR1 is KGHSH, CDR2 LQKENI. V was clipped by 5 bases and J by 4 bases, with 8 bases between them. For the CDR3, the DNA is TGTGCCAGCTCAGGAGAACGTAATGAAAAACTGTTTTTT. This translates into CASSGERNEKLFF.

In DNA form, the CDR3 reads TGTGCTAGTGGGCGGGGAGGGCAGGCCTACGAGCAGTACTTC. Translation gives CASGRGGQAYEQYF. The chain employs TRBV12-5 and TRBJ2-7; the match to TRBD2 covers 7 bases. The V and J ends lost 6 bases and 2 bases, in that order; junction bases with no gene match: 7. The CDR3 is made up of 14 amino acids. Germline CDR1 LGHNT, CDR2 FRNRAP. The entire variable domain, with the rest obtained from reference TRBV12-5 and TRBJ2-7, is as follows: DARVTQTPRHKVTEMGQEVTMRCQPILGHNTVFWYRQTMMQGLELLAYFRNRAPLDDSGMPKDRFSAEMPDATLATLKIQPSEPRDSAVYFCASGRGGQAYEQYFGPGTRLTVT.

This chain links TRBV7-8 with TRBJ2-3, with 7 bases identical to TRBD2. V was pared by 4 bases and J by 0 bases, with 7 bases of the junction left unmatched. Per germline, CDR1 SGHVS and CDR2 FQNEAQ. The CDR3 length is 16 residues. The CDR3 nucleotides read TGTGCCAGCAGCTCGCGAGCGGGAACTAGCACAGATACGCAGTATTTT. As protein: CASSSRAGTSTDTQYF.

V is TRBV11-2 and J is TRBJ1-3; maybe TRBD1 (5 bases). Germline assignment: CDR1 SGHAT and CDR2 FQNNGV. Trimming took off 2 bases at V and 8 bases at J, with 19 bases between the two ends. The CDR3 is 16 amino acids. The CDR3 region is CASSLKLAGTLDTIYF. CDR3 DNA sequence: TGTGCCAGCAGCTTAAAACTAGCGGGGACTCTAGACACCATATATTTT. Together with reference TRBV11-2 and TRBJ1-3, the CDR3 gives the full variable domain: EAGVAQSPRYKIIEKRQSVAFWCNPISGHATLYWYQQILGQGPKLLIQFQNNGVVDDSQLPKDRFSAERLKGVDSTLKIQPAKLEDSAVYLCASSLKLAGTLDTIYFGEGSWLTVV.

A single count supports this clone. This chain uses TRBV4-1 with TRBJ1-3, with 10 bases matching TRBD1. V shed 4 bases, J shed 2 bases, and the junction held 11 bases outside the gene matches. This CDR3 has 18 amino acids. The germline CDR1 and CDR2 sequences are MGHRA and YSYEKL. CDR3 coding DNA: TGCGCCAGCAGCCGCCTGGGACAGGGGAAGGGGGCTGGAAACACCATATATTTT. This encodes CASSRLGQGKGAGNTIYF.

J is TRBJ2-7 and V is TRBV7-2; 9 bases are shared with TRBD2. V gave up 1 base and J gave up 6 bases; unmatched junction bases: 1. Germline assignment: CDR1 SGHTA and CDR2 FQGNSA. There are 13 residues in the CDR3. In nucleotides, the CDR3 is TGTGCCAGCAGCTTAGTGACTAGCGGCGAGCAGTACTTC. Its translation is CASSLVTSGEQYF. Complete variable domain (other parts from reference TRBV7-2 and TRBJ2-7): GAGVSQSPSNKVTEKGKDVELRCDPISGHTALYWYRQSLGQGLEFLIYFQGNSAPDKSGLPSDRFSAERTGGSVSTLTIQRTQQEDSAVYLCASSLVTSGEQYFGPGTRLTVT.

This chain joins TRBV5-1 and TRBJ2-7; a weak D match, TRBD1 (6 bases). Per the germline V gene, CDR1 is SGHRS and CDR2 is YFSETQ. The V end was cut by 4 bases, the J end by 0 bases, with 20 bases between. This CDR3 has 17 amino acids. In nucleotides, the CDR3 is TGCGCCAGCAGCGGGACCGGGACACCCTGGAGCTCCTACGAGCAGTACTTC. Translated: CASSGTGTPWSSYEQYF.

The J gene is TRBJ2-3, the V gene TRBV5-1, with D possibly being TRBD1 (5 bases). Germline CDR1 is SGHRS and CDR2 is YFSETQ. The CDR3 extends over 15 amino acids. Trimming took 0 bases from V and 3 from J, leaving 11 bases between them. The CDR3 nucleotides are TGCGCCAGCAGCTTGGAAGGGGTTAGAACAGATACGCAGTATTTT. Translated, it gives CASSLEGVRTDTQYF.